This entry lists 13 T cell receptor beta chains sequenced from one sample in a study of cytomegalovirus exposure and HLA in healthy donors. Use of 60 Vbeta and 13 Jbeta primers characterized the PCR. Sequenced by immunoSEQ multiplex PCR; TCRdb stores in-frame clones only, minus some. The sample lists 150,000 to 160,000 clones, over 65% occurring once. The specimen was PBMCs. All receptors come from a man aged 30 to 45 in good health and CMV-seronegative.

The chain joins TRBV28 to TRBJ1-1, with 10 positions matching TRBD1. Germline V gene sequence: CDR1 MDHEN, CDR2 SYDVKM. The CDR3 length is 14 residues. J was trimmed by 6 bases and V by 5 bases; bases with no gene match: 6. The CDR3 bases are TGTGCCAGCAGTCCTGGACAGGGGGTTTCTGAAGCTTTCTTT. Residues: CASSPGQGVSEAFF.

The chain has TRBV19 and TRBJ1-1; 8 positions match TRBD1. The CDR3 runs 15 residues. V lost 10 bases to trimming and J lost 3 bases; unmatched junction nucleotides: 13. CDR1 and CDR2 from the germline V gene are LNHDA and SQIVND (reference sequence). CDR3 DNA: TGTGCCACCGCGGTTGGTCAGGGGGCCCACACTGAAGCTTTCTTT. This codes for CATAVGQGAHTEAFF.

The gene calls are TRBV5-6 and TRBJ2-4, with TRBD1 identical over 8 bases. The germline gives CDR1 SGHDT, CDR2 YYEEEE. There are 15 residues in the CDR3. V was pared by 2 bases and J by 1 base, with 2 bases of the junction left unmatched. The CDR3 loop reads CASSFRGLAKNIQYF. The CDR3 DNA is TGTGCCAGCAGCTTCAGGGGGCTGGCCAAAAACATTCAGTACTTC. The full variable domain, in which reference TRBV5-6 and TRBJ2-4 provide the parts outside the CDR3, is DAGVTQSPTHLIKTRGQQVTLRCSPKSGHDTVSWYQQALGQGPQFIFQYYEEEERQRGNFPDRFSGHQFPNYSSELNVNALLLGDSALYLCASSFRGLAKNIQYFGAGTRLSVL.

J is TRBJ2-5 and V is TRBV19, with TRBD1 matching over 9 bases. The V gene's germline CDR1 is LNHDA and CDR2 SQIVND (reference sequence). The V and J ends lost 3 bases and 5 bases, in that order; junction bases with no gene match: 4. This CDR3 is built from 14 residues. CDR3 in amino acids: CASSIGQGSETQYF. CDR3 coding DNA: TGTGCCAGTAGTATTGGACAGGGGTCTGAGACCCAGTACTTC.

V and J are TRBV7-6 and TRBJ2-7; 10 bases fit TRBD2. Germline loops: CDR1 SGHVS, CDR2 FNYEAQ. J gave up 5 bases and V 5 bases, and 9 bases lay outside the gene matches. The CDR3 is 15 residues long. The CDR3 here is CASSVGLASPNEQYF. Here the CDR3 DNA reads TGTGCCAGCAGCGTGGGACTAGCGTCCCCCAACGAGCAGTACTTC.

As to this clone: One end of the junction does not line up with germline, which may come from a read error. The chain joins TRBV27 to TRBJ1-2, with a weak D call TRBD1 (5 bases). This CDR3 region has 12 residues. In germline, CDR1 is MNHEY, CDR2 SMNVEV (reference sequence). Here the CDR3 reads CASSSPGYGYPF. CDR3 sequence (DNA): TGTGCCAGCAGTTCCCCAGGGTATGGCTACCCCTTC.

The V call is TRBV6-5, the J call TRBJ2-1; possibly TRBD1 for D (6 bases). Germline CDR1 is MNHEY and CDR2 is SVGAGI. The V end lost 2 bases, the J end lost 4 bases, and 9 bases lay between the germline ends. The CDR3 extends over 14 amino acids. In nucleotides, the CDR3 is TGTGCCAGCAGTTACGACAGGAAATACAATGAGCAGTTCTTC. Translated, it gives CASSYDRKYNEQFF.

A few counts support this clone. The chain combines TRBV5-6 with TRBJ1-4; D gene unclear. Trimming took off 0 bases at V and 2 bases at J, with 11 bases between the two ends. The germline V gene encodes CDR1 SGHDT and CDR2 YYEEEE. The CDR3 loop spans 16 amino acids. CDR3: CASSLGPVSTNEKLFF. The CDR3 region has the DNA TGTGCCAGCAGCTTGGGTCCGGTGTCGACTAATGAAAAACTGTTTTTT.

The chain recombines TRBV4-1 with TRBJ1-5, with D unclear. This CDR3 has 15 residues. Germline lookup yields CDR1 MGHRA and CDR2 YSYEKL. V lost 0 bases, J lost 3 bases, and 9 bases lay in between. In DNA form, the CDR3 reads TGCGCCAGCAGCCAAGATAGAGGGTCCAATCAGCCCCAGCATTTT. The encoded protein is CASSQDRGSNQPQHF.

The chain combines TRBV6-5 with TRBJ2-1; weak D call: TRBD1 (5 bases). With 6 bases removed from V and 11 bases from J, the gap between germline ends came to 23 bases. Germline V gives CDR1 MNHEY, CDR2 SVGAGI. The CDR3 is made up of 15 amino acids. In DNA, the CDR3 is TGTGCCAGCAGCCCCCAACCAGGGCGCGTAACACAGCAGTTCTTC. This translates into CASSPQPGRVTQQFF.

The chain's CDR3 is CASSPDTGELFF. CDR3 DNA sequence: TGTGCCAGCAGCCCAGACACCGGGGAGCTGTTTTTT. V is TRBV5-4 and J is TRBJ2-2; D unclear. Germline assignment: CDR1 SGHNT and CDR2 YYREEE (reference sequence). Trimming stripped 4 bases from V and 3 bases from J, with 4 bases between. CDR3 size: 12 residues. The full variable domain, its missing parts supplied by reference TRBV5-4 and TRBJ2-2, is ETGVTQSPTHLIKTRGQQVTLRCSSQSGHNTVSWYQQALGQGPQFIFQYYREEENGRGNFPPRFSGLQFPNYSSELNVNALELDDSALYLCASSPDTGELFFGEGSRLTVL.

The V call is TRBV4-1, the J call TRBJ2-7, with TRBD1 identical over 11 bases. Unmatched junction bases numbered 12, after V lost 0 bases and J lost 5 bases. From germline, CDR1 is MGHRA and CDR2 YSYEKL. The CDR3 loop spans 18 amino acids. CDR3 DNA sequence: TGCGCCAGCAGCCAAGACCCAACCGGGACAGGGGGTCGGAACGAGCAGTACTTC. It yields the protein CASSQDPTGTGGRNEQYF.

The rearrangement joins TRBV6-6 to TRBJ2-7; possibly TRBD1 for D (6 bases). V lost 0 bases and J lost 4, with 13 bases in between. This CDR3 has 15 amino acids. Germline CDR1 is MNHNY and CDR2 is SVGAGI (reference sequence). CDR3 in amino acids: CASSYSRDTKYEQYF. As DNA, the CDR3 is TGTGCCAGCAGTTACTCGAGGGACACAAAGTACGAGCAGTACTTC.